This T cell receptor beta chain comes out of a study of shared clonotypes between healthy human individuals. This table comes from immunoSEQ multiplex PCR, and its TCRdb copy is limited to in-frame clones, with some not included. The data hold about 1 million clones, with 60% to 80% observed a single time. The CDR3 sequence is 13 residues long. The V gene end was trimmed by 6 bases and the J gene end by 4 bases; junction bases not matched to a gene: 6. Germline V CDR1 and CDR2: SNHLY, FYNNEI. As to this clone: The antigen remains undetermined.

Whole-study findings and limits: Some naive CD4 clonotypes, 4% to 6%, turned up in common across four donors.

The chain uses TRBV2 and TRBJ2-7; 7 nucleotides line up with TRBD1. This clonotype was obtained from a man younger than 30 in good health. The specimen was memory CD4+ T cells sorted from blood. Documented subset: CD45RA-negative fraction. The CDR3 DNA reads TGTGCCAGCAGCTCAGGGGGTTGGTACGAGCAGTACTTC. Protein sequence: CASSSGGWYEQYF.